These 23 T cell receptor beta chains came from one sample sequenced in a study of blood T cell repertoires in COVID-19. The protocol was immunoSEQ multiplex PCR, while the TCRdb copy is restricted to in-frame clones and leaves out a portion. The table has tens of thousands of clones, less than 90% seen once; the top ten hold roughly 8%. The sample taken for sequencing was peripheral blood. The receptor set was obtained from a woman in her 70s with active COVID-19.

The J gene is TRBJ1-1, the V gene TRBV28; the D gene is possibly TRBD1 (5 bases). V was clipped by 3 bases and J by 1 base, with 12 bases between them. This CDR3 is built from 15 residues. Germline values: CDR1 MDHEN, CDR2 SYDVKM. CDR3 sequence reads: CASSFIGGGNTEAFF. The CDR3 nucleotides are TGTGCCAGCAGTTTTATTGGGGGAGGGAACACTGAAGCTTTCTTT.

This chain connects TRBV6-1 to TRBJ1-5; 7 bases align to TRBD1. V shed 1 base and J 6 bases; nucleotides not matched to a gene: 21. The germline V gene has CDR1 MNHNS and CDR2 SASEGT. This CDR3 comprises 20 residues. The CDR3 reads CASSEGSLGGQEIFGQPQHF. CDR3 DNA: TGTGCCAGCAGTGAAGGAAGCCTGGGAGGACAGGAGATTTTTGGTCAGCCCCAGCATTTT.

This chain uses TRBV5-1 with TRBJ1-5; no clear D. This CDR3 is built from 13 residues. Deletions cut 0 bases from V and 7 bases from J, with 8 bases between. Germline CDR1 and CDR2: SGHRS and YFSETQ. The CDR3 sequence is CASSLDGNQPQHF. The CDR3 region has the DNA TGCGCCAGCAGCTTGGACGGGAACCAGCCCCAGCATTTT.

V and J are TRBV27 and TRBJ2-7; no firm D call. Trimming took 3 bases from V and 1 from J, leaving 16 bases between them. Germline CDR1 and CDR2: MNHEY and SMNVEV (reference sequence). This CDR3 has 16 amino acids. CDR3 in amino acids: CASSFRRSSPSYEQYF. CDR3 sequence (DNA): TGTGCCAGCAGTTTTCGGCGGAGTAGTCCTTCCTACGAGCAGTACTTC.

This chain connects TRBV10-1 to TRBJ2-7, with D possibly TRBD1 on 6 matching bases. Germline assignment: CDR1 WNHNN and CDR2 SYGVQD (reference sequence). V lost 6 bases to trimming and J lost 4 bases, with 10 bases between them. The CDR3 extends over 12 amino acids. The CDR3 DNA is TGCGCCAGCAGCTCGACAGGATACGAGCAGTACTTC. Its protein is CASSSTGYEQYF.

The V and J genes are TRBV6-1 and TRBJ1-1; D is perhaps TRBD1 (5 bases). In germline, CDR1 is MNHNS, CDR2 SASEGT. The CDR3 has 16 amino acids. Trimming removed 3 bases from V and 1 base from J, with 15 bases in between. The CDR3 DNA sequence: TGTGCCAGCAGTGAGGGTCCGGGGGGTCAGAACACTGAAGCTTTCTTT. Its translation: CASSEGPGGQNTEAFF.

This clone was seen just once. The chain has TRBV7-9 and TRBJ1-1, with TRBD1 matching 10 bases. The CDR3 is 15 residues long. Germline V gene data show CDR1 as SEHNR and CDR2 as FQNEAQ (reference sequence). V gave up 5 bases and J gave up 0 bases; unmatched junction bases: 3. DNA of the CDR3: TGTGCCAGCAGCCGACAGGGGGCGGTGAACACTGAAGCTTTCTTT. It is translated as CASSRQGAVNTEAFF.

This clone was seen only a few times. The chain recombines TRBV7-9 with TRBJ2-7; 11 nucleotides match TRBD2. Germline V gives CDR1 SEHNR, CDR2 FQNEAQ (reference sequence). V gave up 3 bases and J gave up 6 bases; unmatched junction bases: 7. This CDR3 comprises 15 residues. This CDR3 is CASSFIAGGQSEQYF. The CDR3 nucleotides read TGTGCCAGCAGCTTCATAGCGGGAGGGCAATCCGAGCAGTACTTC. Full variable domain (outside the CDR3, taken from reference TRBV7-9 and TRBJ2-7): DTGVSQNPRHKITKRGQNVTFRCDPISEHNRLYWYRQTLGQGPEFLTYFQNEAQLEKSRLLSDRFSAERPKGSFSTLEIQRTEQGDSAMYLCASSFIAGGQSEQYFGPGTRLTVT.

The J gene is TRBJ1-1, the V gene TRBV5-1; D is unclear. Germline CDR1 SGHRS, CDR2 YFSETQ. The V end lost 0 bases, the J end lost 6 bases, and 9 bases lay between the germline ends. The CDR3 is made up of 13 amino acids. The CDR3 region is CASSLVEGAEAFF. In DNA form, the CDR3 reads TGCGCCAGCAGCTTGGTGGAAGGAGCTGAAGCTTTCTTT.

The V gene is TRBV18, the J gene TRBJ2-7; D is unresolved. V lost 2 bases and J lost 3, with 8 bases in between. Germline V CDR1 and CDR2: KGHSH, LQKENI. The CDR3 has 13 amino acids. The CDR3 nucleotides read TGTGCCAGCTCACCAGGCTCCGTCTACGAGCAGTACTTC. This sequence encodes CASSPGSVYEQYF.

The count of this clone is one. The chain combines TRBV5-5 with TRBJ1-4, with D tentatively TRBD1 (5 bases). The V end was cut by 2 bases, the J end by 7 bases, with 15 bases between. The CDR3 spans 15 residues. CDR1 and CDR2 (germline): SGHKS, YYEKEE (reference sequence). CDR3 DNA sequence: TGTGCCAGCAGCTTAGGGAGGGGTAGGATTGAAAAACTGTTTTTT. This sequence encodes CASSLGRGRIEKLFF.

This chain links TRBV20-1 with TRBJ2-1; D is unclear. Between the trimmed V and J ends, which lost 4 bases and 4 bases, there was a span of 5 bases. The germline CDR1 and CDR2 sequences are DFQATT and SNEGSKA (reference sequence). This CDR3 is 11 amino acids long. CDR3 sequence reads: CSAKLYNEQFF. In DNA, the CDR3 is TGCAGTGCTAAACTTTACAATGAGCAGTTCTTC.

This sequence joins TRBV28 and TRBJ1-3; D may be TRBD1 (5 bases). This CDR3 spans 17 amino acids. V lost 7 bases to trimming and J lost 0 bases, with 19 bases between them. Germline assignment: CDR1 MDHEN and CDR2 SYDVKM. CDR3 in DNA: TGTGCCAGCACCATTGGGGGGGTTGAAAGCTCTGGAAACACCATATATTTT. Translating it yields CASTIGGVESSGNTIYF. Based on the CDR3 plus reference TRBV28 and TRBJ1-3, the full variable domain is DVKVTQSSRYLVKRTGEKVFLECVQDMDHENMFWYRQDPGLGLRLIYFSYDVKMKEKGDIPEGYSVSREKKERFSLILESASTNQTSMYLCASTIGGVESSGNTIYFGEGSWLTVV.

In this sample, this clone turned up a few times. The rearrangement joins TRBV6-5 to TRBJ1-5; no clear D. The CDR3 has 13 amino acids. Trimming shortened V by 0 bases and J by 6 bases, and 6 bases separated the two germline ends. Germline CDR1 and CDR2: MNHEY and SVGAGI. CDR3 sequence: CASSYSEGQPQHF. The DNA for the CDR3 is TGTGCCAGCAGTTACTCGGAGGGTCAGCCCCAGCATTTT.

This chain joins TRBV28 and TRBJ2-2; 10 bases line up with TRBD2. The CDR3 is made up of 17 amino acids. Germline CDR1 is MDHEN and CDR2 is SYDVKM. J was trimmed by 4 bases and V by 3 bases; bases with no gene match: 8. The CDR3 DNA follows: TGTGCCAGCAGTTTCCTGGGACTAGCGTGGGGCACCGGGGAGCTGTTTTTT. Translation: CASSFLGLAWGTGELFF.

This clone was counted only a few times. The chain employs TRBV28 and TRBJ1-2; TRBD1 agrees at 7 bases. The CDR3 has 15 amino acids. Germline lookup yields CDR1 MDHEN and CDR2 SYDVKM. The V and J ends lost 5 bases and 3 bases, in that order; junction bases with no gene match: 9. This CDR3 reads CASSDGQAPHYGYTF. The CDR3 DNA reads as TGTGCCAGCAGTGATGGACAGGCCCCACACTATGGCTACACCTTC.

The V call is TRBV19, the J call TRBJ1-5; 7 nucleotides agree with TRBD1. Germline CDR1 reads LNHDA; CDR2 reads SQIVND (reference sequence). Germline trimming cut 6 bases from V and 1 base from J; bases unmatched to any gene: 9. The CDR3 spans 16 residues. CDR3 protein: CASRTETGSSNQPQHF. CDR3 sequence (DNA): TGTGCCAGTAGAACCGAGACAGGGAGCAGCAATCAGCCCCAGCATTTT.

This chain links TRBV18 with TRBJ2-2; 13 bases match TRBD2. Trimming removed 3 bases from V and 4 bases from J; junction bases left unmatched: 5. This CDR3 spans 17 amino acids. Germline values: CDR1 KGHSH, CDR2 LQKENI. The CDR3 DNA follows: TGTGCCAGCTCACCGATACTAGCGGGAGGGACCACCGGGGAGCTGTTTTTT. It encodes CASSPILAGGTTGELFF. The full variable domain, rest sourced from reference TRBV18 and TRBJ2-2, is NAGVMQNPRHLVRRRGQEARLRCSPMKGHSHVYWYRQLPEEGLKFMVYLQKENIIDESGMPKERFSAEFPKEGPSILRIQQVVRGDSAAYFCASSPILAGGTTGELFFGEGSRLTVL.

J is TRBJ1-2 and V is TRBV19; D is perhaps TRBD1 (6 bases). Trimming removed 10 bases at V and 4 bases at J, with 13 bases between. Germline lookup yields CDR1 LNHDA and CDR2 SQIVND (reference sequence). CDR3 length: 12 amino acids. The CDR3: CATQGQIYGYTF. CDR3 sequence (DNA): TGTGCCACCCAAGGACAGATCTATGGCTACACCTTC.

This clone appeared a few times. The chain joins TRBV10-3 to TRBJ2-7, with 9 bases that match TRBD2. CDR3 length: 14 amino acids. J lost 3 bases, V lost 6 bases, and 6 bases had no gene match. Germline-derived CDR1 and CDR2 are ENHRY and SYGVKD. The CDR3 here is CAISEGSGSYEQYF. The CDR3 DNA is TGTGCCATCAGCGAGGGTAGCGGGAGCTACGAGCAGTACTTC.

The V and J genes are TRBV9 and TRBJ2-7; 8 positions match TRBD2. With 0 bases clipped from V and 6 bases from J, the junction kept 2 bases outside the gene matches. CDR1 and CDR2 (germline): SGDLS, YYNGEE. This CDR3 comprises 13 residues. CDR3 DNA: TGTGCCAGCAGCGTAGACGGGAGGGGCGAGCAGTACTTC. This translates into CASSVDGRGEQYF.

This chain joins TRBV2 and TRBJ2-7; D perhaps matches TRBD2 (6 bases). The CDR3 is 14 residues long. V lost 3 bases and J 2 bases, leaving 11 bases between the germline ends. The V gene's germline CDR1 is SNHLY and CDR2 FYNNEI. The CDR3 nucleotides read TGTGCCAGCAGTGATACTGCGGGACCCTACGAGCAGTACTTC. Protein product: CASSDTAGPYEQYF.

The chain has TRBV7-9 and TRBJ1-3; 7 bases are shared with TRBD1. The CDR3 runs 15 residues. CDR1 is SEHNR, CDR2 FQNEAQ, per germline (reference sequence). V shed 4 bases, J shed 4 bases, and the junction held 7 bases outside the gene matches. This chain's CDR3 is CASSSTTGPGNTIYF. The CDR3 DNA follows: TGTGCCAGCAGCTCAACGACAGGGCCGGGAAACACCATATATTTT.